These 28 T cell receptor beta chains originate from one sample sequenced in a study of OX40 agonist ivuxolimab in advanced cancers. Measured with immunoSEQ multiplex PCR; TCRdb has only the in-frame clones, and not every one. The sample lists tens of thousands of clones, around 90% seen once, with 2.6% in the top ten. The sequenced sample was CD4+ or CD8+ T cells sorted from blood, obtained in a trial of the OX40 agonist ivuxolimab. These receptors were taken from an adult with an advanced solid tumor such as melanoma, head and neck, liver or kidney cancer.

The genes are TRBV4-2 and TRBJ2-7; D may be TRBD1 or TRBD2 (5 bases each). Per germline, CDR1 LGHNA and CDR2 YNFKEQ. Trimming cost V 0 bases and J 0 bases, with 12 bases left between them. There are 16 residues in the CDR3. The CDR3 is CASSQDRDGDSYEQYF. The CDR3, as DNA: TGTGCCAGCAGCCAAGATAGGGACGGGGACTCCTACGAGCAGTACTTC.

The chain recombines TRBV7-2 with TRBJ2-3; 7 nucleotides agree with TRBD2. V shed 4 bases, J shed 1 base, and the junction held 2 bases outside the gene matches. Germline V gene sequence: CDR1 SGHTA, CDR2 FQGNSA. The CDR3 is 14 residues long. CDR3: CASSWAGGTDTQYF. For the CDR3, the DNA is TGTGCCAGCAGCTGGGCGGGGGGCACAGATACGCAGTATTTT.

The V and J genes are TRBV5-5 and TRBJ2-5, with 9 bases lining up with TRBD2. This CDR3 is built from 17 residues. Per the germline V gene, CDR1 is SGHKS and CDR2 is YYEKEE (reference sequence). The junction had 13 bases not matched to a gene; V was cut back by 3 bases and J by 4 bases. CDR3 sequence: CASSSGVAGAFSETQYF. The DNA for the CDR3 is TGTGCCAGCAGCTCGGGGGTAGCGGGAGCGTTTTCAGAGACCCAGTACTTC. The full variable domain, with the rest looked up from reference TRBV5-5 and TRBJ2-5, is DAGVTQSPTHLIKTRGQQVTLRCSPISGHKSVSWYQQVLGQGPQFIFQYYEKEERGRGNFPDRFSARQFPNYSSELNVNALLLGDSALYLCASSSGVAGAFSETQYFGPGTRLLVL.

The rearrangement links TRBV7-6 to TRBJ1-2; 8 nucleotides align to TRBD1. This CDR3 has 14 amino acids. Germline V gene data show CDR1 as SGHVS and CDR2 as FNYEAQ. Trimming took 5 bases from V and 4 from J; bases not matched to a gene: 6. The CDR3 loop is CASSPGTGVYGYTF. The CDR3 bases are TGTGCCAGCAGCCCCGGGACAGGAGTCTATGGCTACACCTTC.

The chain carries TRBV11-3 and TRBJ2-1, with D perhaps matching TRBD1 or TRBD2 (5 bases each). The length of the CDR3 is 16 residues. Trimming removed 3 bases from V and 7 bases from J, with 19 bases in between. Germline V gene sequence: CDR1 SGHNT, CDR2 YENEEA. The DNA of the CDR3 is TGTGCCAGCAGCTTTAGCTCCGGGACCCCGCGGAATGAGCAGTTCTTC. Its translation: CASSFSSGTPRNEQFF.

The sample holds one count of this clone. The J gene is TRBJ2-1, the V gene TRBV30; D is ambiguous. V was shortened by 2 bases and J by 7 bases, with 6 bases between the two germline ends. This CDR3 has 11 amino acids. Per germline, CDR1 GTSNPN and CDR2 SVGIG (reference sequence). The CDR3 DNA sequence: TGTGCCTGGAGTCTTTGGAATGAGCAGTTCTTC. It is translated as CAWSLWNEQFF.

V and J are TRBV9 and TRBJ2-2; D may be TRBD2 (6 bases). Germline V CDR1 and CDR2: SGDLS, YYNGEE. The CDR3 is 17 amino acids. V was clipped by 5 bases and J by 7 bases, with 24 bases between them. CDR3 sequence: CASSPLGLVEIGGELFF. The CDR3 DNA sequence: TGTGCCAGCAGTCCCCTGGGACTGGTTGAGATCGGCGGGGAGCTGTTTTTT.

This clone was found once. The chain employs TRBV11-2 and TRBJ1-2; 8 bases align to TRBD1. This CDR3 comprises 15 residues. V shed 8 bases, J shed 4 bases, and the junction held 12 bases outside the gene matches. Germline CDR1 reads SGHAT; CDR2 reads FQNNGV. In DNA, the CDR3 is TGTGCCAGCCGGGCTCTTCGGACAGGGAGCTATGGCTACACCTTC. This codes for CASRALRTGSYGYTF.

This clone has a handful of counts. The rearrangement uses TRBV2 and TRBJ2-3; the match to TRBD2 covers 8 bases. V lost 0 bases and J lost 2; bases outside the gene matches: 7. This CDR3 comprises 17 residues. Germline V gene sequence: CDR1 SNHLY, CDR2 FYNNEI. The CDR3 reads CASSEASEREYTDTQYF. The CDR3 region has the DNA TGTGCCAGCAGTGAAGCTTCCGAGCGGGAGTACACAGATACGCAGTATTTT. Together with reference TRBV2 and TRBJ2-3, the CDR3 gives the full variable domain: EPEVTQTPSHQVTQMGQEVILRCVPISNHLYFYWYRQILGQKVEFLVSFYNNEISEKSEIFDDQFSVERPDGSNFTLKIRSTKLEDSAMYFCASSEASEREYTDTQYFGPGTRLTVL.

In DNA form, the CDR3 reads TGTGCCACCCAACCGGGACAGGGGGTAACAGATACGCAGTATTTT. Protein sequence: CATQPGQGVTDTQYF. The chain carries TRBV2 and TRBJ2-3; 11 bases map to TRBD1. V lost 10 bases and J lost 3; bases outside the gene matches: 9. This CDR3 region has 15 residues. Germline CDR1 and CDR2: SNHLY and FYNNEI.

With regard to this clone: One junction end disagrees with the germline gene, perhaps due to a read error. V usage is TRBV4-1 and J usage is TRBJ1-4, with D perhaps matching TRBD1 (6 bases). This CDR3 contains 13 residues. In germline, CDR1 is MGHRA, CDR2 YSYEKL. The CDR3 DNA reads as TGCGCCAGCAGCCAAGATAGGGGGGCGCCGATTGATTTT. Translating it yields CASSQDRGAPIDF.

The chain recombines TRBV28 with TRBJ1-2; D is ambiguous. V was trimmed by 10 bases and J by 0 bases, leaving 15 bases between them. Germline CDR1 reads MDHEN; CDR2 reads SYDVKM. The CDR3 spans 14 residues. CDR3: CATRTGLANYGYTF. The CDR3 DNA reads TGTGCCACCAGGACGGGGTTAGCTAACTATGGCTACACCTTC.

The chain employs TRBV7-9 and TRBJ2-2; 7 nucleotides match TRBD1. Unmatched junction bases numbered 19, after V lost 5 bases and J lost 10 bases. The CDR3 has 17 amino acids. The germline V gene encodes CDR1 SEHNR and CDR2 FQNEAQ (reference sequence). The CDR3, as DNA: TGTGCCAGCAGCCCCCGTCAGTACAGGGGAAGGTCCGAGGAGCTGTTTTTT. The encoded protein is CASSPRQYRGRSEELFF.

V gene TRBV11-2 combines with J gene TRBJ2-3, with a tentative D call TRBD2 (5 bases). V gave up 6 bases and J gave up 0 bases, with 16 bases separating them. This CDR3 contains 16 residues. The germline V gene encodes CDR1 SGHAT and CDR2 FQNNGV. In DNA form, the CDR3 reads TGTGCCAGCAGAAGGAGTTCTAGCCTTAGCACAGATACGCAGTATTTT. Its protein product is CASRRSSSLSTDTQYF.

This chain links TRBV6-5 with TRBJ1-2, with 7 bases that match TRBD1. CDR1 is MNHEY and CDR2 is SVGAGI in the germline V gene. V dropped 4 bases and J dropped 2; count of bases not matched to a gene: 10. CDR3 size: 16 residues. As DNA, the CDR3 is TGTGCCAGCAGTTCCAGGGGCGGACAGGCCAACTATGGCTACACCTTC. Translating gives CASSSRGGQANYGYTF.

The rearrangement uses TRBV19 and TRBJ2-3; possibly TRBD2 for D (5 bases). Trimming shortened V by 4 bases and J by 1 base, and 15 bases separated the two germline ends. CDR3 length: 16 amino acids. Germline values: CDR1 LNHDA, CDR2 SQIVND (reference sequence). CDR3 bases: TGTGCCAGTAGTAGAGAACTAGTATCCGGCACAGATACGCAGTATTTT. Translation: CASSRELVSGTDTQYF.

The chain employs TRBV10-3 and TRBJ1-2, with 10 bases that match TRBD1. Germline assignment: CDR1 ENHRY and CDR2 SYGVKD. Trimming at V came to 6 bases and at J to 3 bases, leaving 4 bases not matched to a gene. CDR3 length: 14 amino acids. The CDR3 region has the DNA TGTGCCATCAGAGGACAGGGGGACCACTATGGCTACACCTTC. Amino acids: CAIRGQGDHYGYTF.

This clone was observed once. The chain joins TRBV18 to TRBJ2-1; D ambiguous. The V gene's germline CDR1 is KGHSH and CDR2 LQKENI. There are 15 residues in the CDR3. V lost 3 bases and J 6 bases, leaving 15 bases between the germline ends. DNA for the CDR3: TGTGCCAGCTCACCTTACAGTCCCTTGGGCAATGAGCAGTTCTTC. Amino acid sequence: CASSPYSPLGNEQFF.

This clone was observed a single time. This chain joins TRBV28 and TRBJ2-1, with D perhaps being TRBD1 or TRBD2 (6 bases each). There are 15 residues in the CDR3. Germline V gives CDR1 MDHEN, CDR2 SYDVKM. Trimming stripped 4 bases from V and 9 bases from J, with 19 bases between. CDR3 in DNA: TGTGCCAGCAGTTGGGCCGGGGGCCCGGGGAGTGAGCAGTTCTTC. Residues: CASSWAGGPGSEQFF.

In DNA form, the CDR3 reads TGTGCCTGGAGCGTGAGAGACACAGATACGCAGTATTTT. Translating it yields CAWSVRDTDTQYF. The V and J genes are TRBV30 and TRBJ2-3; D remains unclear. Per the germline V gene, CDR1 is GTSNPN and CDR2 is SVGIG (reference sequence). V dropped 3 bases and J dropped 2 bases, with 9 bases sitting between them. This CDR3 contains 13 residues.

J is TRBJ2-7 and V is TRBV5-4; 8 bases agree with TRBD1. CDR3 length: 16 amino acids. Trimming cost V 2 bases and J 0 bases; bases outside gene matches: 7. Per germline, CDR1 SGHNT and CDR2 YYREEE (reference sequence). This chain's CDR3 is CASSFYGTGLSYEQYF. As DNA, the CDR3 is TGTGCCAGCAGCTTTTATGGGACAGGCCTCTCCTACGAGCAGTACTTC.

The rearrangement uses TRBV5-1 and TRBJ2-3; D is unclear. Germline CDR1 reads SGHRS; CDR2 reads YFSETQ. V was clipped by 6 bases and J by 5 bases, with 10 bases between them. The length of the CDR3 is 12 residues. The CDR3 loop reads CASKFSEDTQYF. CDR3 DNA sequence: TGCGCCAGCAAATTTAGTGAAGATACGCAGTATTTT.

This clone has only one observation. J is TRBJ2-5 and V is TRBV7-9; D is possibly TRBD1 or TRBD2 (5 bases each). This CDR3 has 15 amino acids. V was cut by 5 bases and J by 6 bases, with 19 bases left in between. Germline CDR1 SEHNR, CDR2 FQNEAQ (reference sequence). CDR3 in DNA: TGTGCCAGCAGCCCCGGGACGGCGAGTTTGCAGACCCAGTACTTC. It yields the protein CASSPGTASLQTQYF. Drawing the rest from reference TRBV7-9 and TRBJ2-5, the complete variable domain is DTGVSQNPRHKITKRGQNVTFRCDPISEHNRLYWYRQTLGQGPEFLTYFQNEAQLEKSRLLSDRFSAERPKGSFSTLEIQRTEQGDSAMYLCASSPGTASLQTQYFGPGTRLLVL.

The gene calls are TRBV11-2 and TRBJ1-1; the D is unclear. V was shortened by 1 base and J by 1 base, with 7 bases between the two germline ends. CDR3 length: 14 amino acids. Germline V gene lookup returns CDR1 SGHAT and CDR2 FQNNGV. Here the CDR3 reads CASSLGRTNTEAFF. CDR3 nucleotides: TGTGCCAGCAGCTTAGGCCGGACGAACACTGAAGCTTTCTTT.

This clone was seen only a few times. The chain combines TRBV5-1 with TRBJ2-1, with 15 bases identical to TRBD2. CDR3 size: 14 residues. The V segment lost 3 bases and the J segment 9 bases; nucleotides outside the gene matches: 1. Germline values: CDR1 SGHRS, CDR2 YFSETQ. DNA of the CDR3: TGCGCCAGCAGCTGGGGACTAGCGGGAGGTGAGCAGTTCTTC. This sequence encodes CASSWGLAGGEQFF.

This clone was seen only once. The CDR3 spells CASSIGQGMGEQYF. The DNA for the CDR3 is TGCGCCAGCAGCATAGGACAGGGGATGGGCGAGCAGTACTTC. This rearrangement joins TRBV5-1 to TRBJ2-7, with 9 bases fitting TRBD1. The V gene end was trimmed by 4 bases and the J gene end by 6 bases; junction bases not matched to a gene: 8. Germline V gene sequence: CDR1 SGHRS, CDR2 YFSETQ. The CDR3 extends over 14 amino acids.

CDR3 sequence (DNA): TGTGCCAGCACCCTCGGACAGGGAAGCTATGGCTACACCTTC. Encoded protein: CASTLGQGSYGYTF. V usage is TRBV28 and J usage is TRBJ1-2; 8 bases match TRBD1. CDR1 and CDR2 from the germline V gene are MDHEN and SYDVKM. The CDR3 length is 14 residues. V shed 7 bases and J 4 bases; nucleotides not matched to a gene: 8.

V gene TRBV18 combines with J gene TRBJ1-2; D is undetermined. The CDR3 is 13 residues long. Trimming cost V 3 bases and J 8 bases, with 13 bases left between them. The germline V gene encodes CDR1 KGHSH and CDR2 LQKENI. The CDR3 sequence is CASSPNRGEGYTF. Here the CDR3 DNA reads TGTGCCAGCTCACCTAACCGCGGGGAAGGCTACACCTTC.